This TCR beta chain appears in the sequencing data of a study of tumor and adjacent non-tumor tissue in lung cancer. Study results and caveats: Higher tumor TCR diversity was associated with shorter survival. TCR diversity was significantly greater in tumor than normal lung tissue.

No cell sorting was done before RNA was extracted from the tissue. Chemotherapy-naive patients with new lung cancer underwent thoracic surgery in China, August–late 2014. This clonotype has a handful of counts. Its antigen is unknown. A read error may explain this, as a much larger clone is one base away. TCRbeta libraries were built with three rounds of nested PCR, modified from ARM-PCR. TCRdb itself ran the multiplex PCR reads through MiXCR, one entry per CDR3 protein. Of 200,000 to 250,000 distinct CDR3 sequences in the sample, over 55% were seen once. The CDR3 covers 15 residues. Germline V gene data show CDR1 as MNHNS and CDR2 as SASEGT.

The sequence came from a man between 60 and 75 years old with non-small cell lung cancer. Sequencing input: lung tumor tissue. J is TRBJ2-5 and V is TRBV6-1; maybe TRBD2 (5 bases). DNA of the CDR3: TGTGCCAGCAGTGATGAGGGCTGGTTCCAAGGGACCCAGTACTTC. It encodes CASSDEGWFQGTQYF.